This TCR beta chain appears in the sequencing data of a study of technical replicates of blood from a few donors. Data came from immunoSEQ multiplex PCR; TCRdb stores just in-frame clones and leaves some out. In the table there are tens of thousands of clones, 90% to 95% of which are singletons. V lost 2 bases, J lost 8 bases, and 9 bases lay in between. There are 12 residues in the CDR3. Germline CDR1 is ENHRY and CDR2 is SYGVKD. The sequence derives from a human donor in good health. Some clones in this sample may be carry-over from other donors' samples. The chain combines TRBV10-3 with TRBJ1-2; weak D call: TRBD1 (6 bases). What was sequenced was PBMCs. CDR3 loop: CAISETGSGYTF. In DNA form, the CDR3 reads TGTGCCATCAGTGAGACAGGGAGCGGCTACACCTTC.